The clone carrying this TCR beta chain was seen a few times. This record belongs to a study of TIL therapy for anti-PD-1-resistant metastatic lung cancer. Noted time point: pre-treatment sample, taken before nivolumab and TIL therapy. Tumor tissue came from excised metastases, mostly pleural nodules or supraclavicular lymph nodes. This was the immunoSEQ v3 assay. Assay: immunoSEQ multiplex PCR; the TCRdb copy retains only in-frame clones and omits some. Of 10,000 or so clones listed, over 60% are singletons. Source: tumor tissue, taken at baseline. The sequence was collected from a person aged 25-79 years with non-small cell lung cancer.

The CDR3 region has the DNA TGTGCCAGCAGCTTGGGGGCGGCAGGGATGAACACTGAAGCTTTCTTT. Amino acid sequence: CASSLGAAGMNTEAFF. This sequence joins TRBV11-3 and TRBJ1-1; D is possibly TRBD1 (6 bases). Trimming took 3 bases from V and 0 from J, leaving 14 bases between them. CDR3 size: 16 residues. Germline CDR1 and CDR2: SGHNT and YENEEA. Supplemented by reference TRBV11-3 and TRBJ1-1, the full variable domain reads EAGVVQSPRYKIIEKKQPVAFWCNPISGHNTLYWYLQNLGQGPELLIRYENEEAVDDSQLPKDRFSAERLKGVDSTLKIQPAELGDSAVYLCASSLGAAGMNTEAFFGQGTRLTVV.